The 28 T cell receptor beta chains reported below all come from one sample, sequenced in a study of T cell responses to AZD1222 COVID-19 vaccine. Assay: immunoSEQ multiplex PCR; the TCRdb copy retains only in-frame clones and omits some. The sample lists approximately 130,000 clones; roughly 87% were seen once. The source was peripheral blood, collected 28 days after the second AZD1222 dose. All receptors derive from an adult who received the AZD1222 COVID-19 vaccine.

This sequence joins TRBV7-8 and TRBJ1-2; 9 bases align to TRBD1. V was clipped by 6 bases and J by 11 bases; unmatched bases: 16. CDR1 SGHVS and CDR2 FQNEAQ come from the germline V gene. The CDR3 length is 15 residues. The CDR3 nucleotides are TGTGCCAGCAGACCTTCCGAGGACAGGGGACGGAGGTACACCTTC. It yields the protein CASRPSEDRGRRYTF.

V usage is TRBV6-5 and J usage is TRBJ2-1, with 10 bases matching TRBD1. CDR3 length: 16 residues. J was trimmed by 6 bases and V by 0 bases; bases with no gene match: 5. Germline V gene data show CDR1 as MNHEY and CDR2 as SVGAGI. Here the CDR3 DNA reads TGTGCCAGCAGTTACTCTGCGGGACAGGGGCTCAATGAGCAGTTCTTC. Amino acid sequence: CASSYSAGQGLNEQFF.

The chain joins TRBV5-5 to TRBJ2-3; a weak D match, TRBD2 (6 bases). The CDR3 is made up of 15 amino acids. The ends were cut back, 4 bases at V and 6 bases at J, with 18 bases in the middle. Germline V gives CDR1 SGHKS, CDR2 YYEKEE (reference sequence). The CDR3 DNA reads as TGTGCCAGCAGCGCCGGGATGGCGGGGCTGGATACGCAGTATTTT. Translation: CASSAGMAGLDTQYF. Complete variable domain (other parts from reference TRBV5-5 and TRBJ2-3): DAGVTQSPTHLIKTRGQQVTLRCSPISGHKSVSWYQQVLGQGPQFIFQYYEKEERGRGNFPDRFSARQFPNYSSELNVNALLLGDSALYLCASSAGMAGLDTQYFGPGTRLTVL.

The chain combines TRBV29-1 with TRBJ1-1, with no clear D. CDR3 length equals 12 residues. V lost 2 bases and J lost 5, with 9 bases in between. The germline CDR1 and CDR2 sequences are SQVTM and ANQGSEA. CDR3 residues: CSVERAGTEAFF. In DNA form, the CDR3 reads TGCAGCGTTGAAAGAGCGGGTACTGAAGCTTTCTTT.

The V and J genes are TRBV12-3 or TRBV12-4 and TRBJ2-1; D is unresolved. The V gene lost 10 bases and the J gene lost 8 bases, with 12 bases spanning the gap. The CDR3 contains 11 residues. For the CDR3, the DNA is TGTGCCACCTCAAGAGGATATGAGCAGTTCTTC. Translated, it gives CATSRGYEQFF.

V gene TRBV24-1 combines with J gene TRBJ1-4; D unresolved. CDR3 length equals 14 residues. V lost 4 bases and J 7 bases, leaving 12 bases between the germline ends. Germline CDR1 KGHDR, CDR2 SFDVKD. DNA for the CDR3: TGTGCCACCAGTGACCCAAGGTGGGGTGAAAAACTGTTTTTT. It translates to CATSDPRWGEKLFF.

This chain links TRBV4-1 with TRBJ1-2; D remains ambiguous. Trimming removed 3 bases from V and 5 bases from J, with 13 bases in between. Germline CDR1 is MGHRA and CDR2 is YSYEKL. This CDR3 is built from 14 residues. As DNA, the CDR3 is TGCGCCAGCAGCCAGTCAAGGTGGACTTATGGCTACACCTTC. It codes for CASSQSRWTYGYTF.

The rearrangement joins TRBV2 to TRBJ2-7, with 10 bases aligning to TRBD2. The CDR3 is made up of 13 amino acids. Germline V gives CDR1 SNHLY, CDR2 FYNNEI. V lost 5 bases to trimming and J lost 11 bases; unmatched junction nucleotides: 9. CDR3 nucleotides: TGTGCCAGCAGTCCCTGGACTAGCGGTGCCAAGTACTTC. This gives the protein CASSPWTSGAKYF.

The chain has TRBV2 and TRBJ2-5; possible D gene TRBD2, 6 bases. The germline V and J ends were trimmed by 10 bases and 7 bases, with 19 bases remaining between them. Per the germline V gene, CDR1 is SNHLY and CDR2 is FYNNEI. The CDR3 totals 13 residues. CDR3 nucleotide sequence: TGTGCCACCACGCCGGGGGTCATACGGACCCAGTACTTC. This gives the protein CATTPGVIRTQYF.

The chain uses TRBV4-1 and TRBJ1-5, with D hard to call. In germline, CDR1 is MGHRA, CDR2 YSYEKL. CDR3 length: 13 amino acids. The V end lost 2 bases, the J end lost 7 bases, and 9 bases lay between the germline ends. The CDR3: CASSQLHTQPQHF. CDR3 in DNA: TGCGCCAGCAGCCAATTACATACGCAGCCCCAGCATTTT.

The CDR3 DNA follows: TGTGCCTGGAGTTATCCGGGACAGTACACCGGGGAGCTGTTTTTT. It yields the protein CAWSYPGQYTGELFF. The rearrangement joins TRBV30 to TRBJ2-2, with 7 bases fitting TRBD1. Germline V gene data show CDR1 as GTSNPN and CDR2 as SVGIG (reference sequence). This CDR3 contains 15 residues. With V trimmed by 2 bases and J by 3 bases, 6 bases remained unmatched.

This clone was observed a handful of times. This chain joins TRBV7-9 and TRBJ1-1; the D is unclear. In germline, CDR1 is SEHNR, CDR2 FQNEAQ (reference sequence). Trimming stripped 5 bases from V and 5 bases from J, with 9 bases between. The CDR3 length is 12 residues. The CDR3 nucleotides read TGTGCCAGCAGCACCCAGCGGACTGAAGCTTTCTTT. The encoded protein is CASSTQRTEAFF.

The J gene is TRBJ1-3, the V gene TRBV2, with D hard to call. The CDR3 runs to 13 residues. Trimming took off 4 bases at V and 4 bases at J, with 8 bases between the two ends. CDR1 is SNHLY, CDR2 FYNNEI, per germline. The CDR3 DNA reads as TGTGCCAGCAGTGCGGACGAAGGAAACACCATATATTTT. Translation gives CASSADEGNTIYF.

The chain couples TRBV5-1 to TRBJ2-5, with TRBD1 identical over 11 bases. V trimming: 4 bases; J trimming: 5 bases; junction bases outside the gene matches: 7. Germline lookup yields CDR1 SGHRS and CDR2 YFSETQ. The CDR3 contains 15 residues. CDR3 sequence (DNA): TGCGCCAGCAGCGTCGGGACAGGGGGTGTGGAGACCCAGTACTTC. It is translated as CASSVGTGGVETQYF.

J is TRBJ1-1 and V is TRBV30; 9 nucleotides match TRBD1. The CDR3 loop spans 13 amino acids. V lost 3 bases to trimming and J lost 5 bases; unmatched junction nucleotides: 4. CDR1 and CDR2 from the germline V gene are GTSNPN and SVGIG (reference sequence). CDR3 region: CAWRTGGRTEAFF. The CDR3 nucleotides read TGTGCCTGGAGGACAGGGGGAAGGACTGAAGCTTTCTTT.

The V gene is TRBV6-6, the J gene TRBJ1-5; possible D gene TRBD1, 6 bases. CDR3 length: 15 amino acids. Trimming took off 5 bases at V and 3 bases at J, with 14 bases between the two ends. The germline CDR1 and CDR2 sequences are MNHNY and SVGAGI (reference sequence). CDR3 amino acids: CASSGRTEFNQPQHF. The CDR3 DNA sequence: TGTGCCAGCAGTGGTCGGACAGAGTTCAATCAGCCCCAGCATTTT.

The chain combines TRBV9 with TRBJ1-1; 7 nucleotides agree with TRBD1. The CDR3 extends over 14 amino acids. The V segment lost 3 bases and the J segment 4 bases; nucleotides outside the gene matches: 6. Germline CDR1 and CDR2: SGDLS and YYNGEE. The CDR3 DNA reads as TGTGCCAGCAGCGCGGCTGAGGGGGCCACTGAAGCTTTCTTT. Translated, it gives CASSAAEGATEAFF.

This chain joins TRBV2 and TRBJ2-1; TRBD2 might be the D (7 bases). Trimming took 7 bases from V and 9 from J, leaving 16 bases between them. The CDR3 covers 13 residues. CDR1 and CDR2 from the germline V gene are SNHLY and FYNNEI. Here the CDR3 reads CASNWEGGVEQFF. CDR3 DNA sequence: TGTGCCAGCAATTGGGAGGGGGGAGTTGAGCAGTTCTTC.

The chain employs TRBV5-1 and TRBJ1-5; 7 nucleotides align to TRBD1. With 4 bases clipped from V and 0 bases from J, the junction kept 7 bases outside the gene matches. This CDR3 is built from 16 residues. Germline loops: CDR1 SGHRS, CDR2 YFSETQ. CDR3 nucleotide sequence: TGCGCCAGCAGCCCCGGGGGGACAGTTAGCAATCAGCCCCAGCATTTT. Translation gives CASSPGGTVSNQPQHF.

Here the CDR3 DNA reads TGTGCCAGCAGTACCTGGACTGATAATGAAAAACTGTTTTTT. Translating gives CASSTWTDNEKLFF. The rearrangement joins TRBV27 to TRBJ1-4; D is unclear. In germline, CDR1 is MNHEY, CDR2 SMNVEV (reference sequence). With 5 bases removed from V and 4 bases from J, the gap between germline ends came to 11 bases. The CDR3 is 14 residues long. Full variable domain (outside the CDR3, taken from reference TRBV27 and TRBJ1-4): EAQVTQNPRYLITVTGKKLTVTCSQNMNHEYMSWYRQDPGLGLRQIYYSMNVEVTDKGDVPEGYKVSRKEKRNFPLILESPSPNQTSLYFCASSTWTDNEKLFFGSGTQLSVL.

This chain links TRBV24-1 with TRBJ2-1; possibly TRBD2 for D (6 bases). The CDR3 is 16 residues long. Trimming removed 3 bases at V and 7 bases at J, with 18 bases between. Germline CDR1 reads KGHDR; CDR2 reads SFDVKD. CDR3 nucleotides: TGTGCCACCAGTGATCTGAGGAGGGTAAAGACGAATGAGCAGTTCTTC. Its translation is CATSDLRRVKTNEQFF.

The chain links TRBV5-1 to TRBJ2-1; TRBD2 aligns across 13 bases. The V segment lost 0 bases and the J segment 8 bases; nucleotides outside the gene matches: 11. CDR3 length: 18 residues. Germline CDR1 SGHRS, CDR2 YFSETQ. CDR3 region: CASSLARWTSGSVDEQFF. CDR3 DNA: TGCGCCAGCAGCTTGGCCCGTTGGACTAGCGGGAGTGTCGATGAGCAGTTCTTC.

The chain has TRBV27 and TRBJ1-2; the D gene is possibly TRBD1 (6 bases). The CDR3 runs to 14 residues. Germline assignment: CDR1 MNHEY and CDR2 SMNVEV (reference sequence). V was trimmed by 4 bases and J by 5 bases, leaving 14 bases between them. The CDR3 sequence is CASSSRTATYGYTF. Here the CDR3 DNA reads TGTGCCAGCAGTTCCCGGACAGCCACATATGGCTACACCTTC.

Only a few counts were recorded for this clone. The chain joins TRBV5-4 to TRBJ2-2; D possibly corresponds to TRBD2 (5 bases). CDR1 SGHNT and CDR2 YYREEE come from the germline V gene (reference sequence). The CDR3 contains 15 residues. Deletions cut 3 bases from V and 3 bases from J, with 12 bases between. The CDR3 nucleotides are TGTGCCAGCAGCTCCCAAGTCGGGGACACCGGGGAGCTGTTTTTT. Protein: CASSSQVGDTGELFF. Supplemented by reference TRBV5-4 and TRBJ2-2, the full variable domain reads ETGVTQSPTHLIKTRGQQVTLRCSSQSGHNTVSWYQQALGQGPQFIFQYYREEENGRGNFPPRFSGLQFPNYSSELNVNALELDDSALYLCASSSQVGDTGELFFGEGSRLTVL.

The gene calls are TRBV6-5 and TRBJ2-7; no reliable D call. Per the germline V gene, CDR1 is MNHEY and CDR2 is SVGAGI. The length of the CDR3 is 14 residues. V was cut by 11 bases and J by 0 bases, with 17 bases left in between. The CDR3 DNA reads as TGTGCCGCGGCGGCCGGGTTTTCCTCCTACGAGCAGTACTTC. Amino acid sequence: CAAAAGFSSYEQYF.

The chain links TRBV5-6 to TRBJ2-7; no definite D call. CDR1 and CDR2 (germline): SGHDT, YYEEEE. V gave up 2 bases and J gave up 4 bases, with 7 bases separating them. The CDR3 is 12 amino acids. CDR3 amino acids: CASSLTHYEQYF. For the CDR3, the DNA is TGTGCCAGCAGCTTAACCCATTACGAGCAGTACTTC.

V and J are TRBV7-2 and TRBJ1-5, with 7 nucleotides matching TRBD1. The germline V gene has CDR1 SGHTA and CDR2 FQGNSA. With 4 bases clipped from V and 4 bases from J, the junction kept 4 bases outside the gene matches. The CDR3 loop spans 14 amino acids. The CDR3 spells CASSSTRGNQPQHF. Here the CDR3 DNA reads TGTGCCAGCAGCTCAACCAGGGGGAATCAGCCCCAGCATTTT.

V usage is TRBV27 and J usage is TRBJ1-1; D uncertain. CDR3 size: 15 residues. V was pared by 2 bases and J by 4 bases, with 14 bases between. CDR1 and CDR2 from the germline V gene are MNHEY and SMNVEV (reference sequence). CDR3 loop: CASSLREHLSTEAFF. DNA for the CDR3: TGTGCCAGCAGTTTAAGGGAGCACTTGAGCACTGAAGCTTTCTTT.